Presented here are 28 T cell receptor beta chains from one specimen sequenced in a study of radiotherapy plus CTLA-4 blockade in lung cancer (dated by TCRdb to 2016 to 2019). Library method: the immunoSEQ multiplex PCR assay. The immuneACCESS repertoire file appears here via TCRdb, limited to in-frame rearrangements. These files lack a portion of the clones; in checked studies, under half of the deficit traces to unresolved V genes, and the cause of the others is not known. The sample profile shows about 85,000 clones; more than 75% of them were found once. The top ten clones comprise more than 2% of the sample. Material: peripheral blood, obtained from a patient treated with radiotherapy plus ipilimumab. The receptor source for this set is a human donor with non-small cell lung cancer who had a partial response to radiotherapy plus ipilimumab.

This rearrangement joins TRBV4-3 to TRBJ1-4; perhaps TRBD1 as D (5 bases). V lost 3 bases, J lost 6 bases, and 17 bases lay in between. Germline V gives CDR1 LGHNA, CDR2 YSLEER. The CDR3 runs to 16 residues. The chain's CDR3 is CASSHLSGAGDEKLFF. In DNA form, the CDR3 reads TGCGCCAGCAGCCACCTCAGCGGGGCAGGAGATGAAAAACTGTTTTTT.

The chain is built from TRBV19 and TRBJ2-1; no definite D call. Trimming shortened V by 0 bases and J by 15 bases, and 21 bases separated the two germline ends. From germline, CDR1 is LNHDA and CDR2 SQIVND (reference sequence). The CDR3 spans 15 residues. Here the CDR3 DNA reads TGTGCCAGTAGTATAGATCATGGCTCCCCCTTCCGAGGGTTCTTC. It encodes CASSIDHGSPFRGFF.

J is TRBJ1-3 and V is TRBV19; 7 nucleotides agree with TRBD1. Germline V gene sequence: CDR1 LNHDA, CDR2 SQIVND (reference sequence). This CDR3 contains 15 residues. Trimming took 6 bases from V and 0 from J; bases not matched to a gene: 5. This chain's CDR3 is CASRNRGLSGNTIYF. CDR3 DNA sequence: TGTGCCAGTAGGAACAGGGGACTCTCTGGAAACACCATATATTTT.

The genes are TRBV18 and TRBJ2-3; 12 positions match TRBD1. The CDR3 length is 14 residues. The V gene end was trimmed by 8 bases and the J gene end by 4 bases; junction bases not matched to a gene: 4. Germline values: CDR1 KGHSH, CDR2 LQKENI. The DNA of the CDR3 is TGTGCCAGCGCCGGGACAGGGGGCTCAGATACGCAGTATTTT. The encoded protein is CASAGTGGSDTQYF.

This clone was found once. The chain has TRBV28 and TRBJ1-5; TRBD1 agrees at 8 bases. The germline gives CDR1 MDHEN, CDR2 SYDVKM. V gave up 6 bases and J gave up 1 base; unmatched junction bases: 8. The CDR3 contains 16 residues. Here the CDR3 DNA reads TGTGCCAGCAGGGGCCATGGACAGGGAAGCAATCAGCCCCAGCATTTT. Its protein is CASRGHGQGSNQPQHF.

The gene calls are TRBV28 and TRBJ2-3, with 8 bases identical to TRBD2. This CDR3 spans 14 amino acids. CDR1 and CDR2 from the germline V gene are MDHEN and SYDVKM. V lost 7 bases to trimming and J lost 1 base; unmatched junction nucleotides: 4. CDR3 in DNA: TGTGCCAGCAATACGGGGGGGGGCACAGATACGCAGTATTTT. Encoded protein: CASNTGGGTDTQYF.

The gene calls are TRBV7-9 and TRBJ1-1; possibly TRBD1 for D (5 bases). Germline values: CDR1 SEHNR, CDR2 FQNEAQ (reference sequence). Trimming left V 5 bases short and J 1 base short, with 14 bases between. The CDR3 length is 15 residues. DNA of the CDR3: TGTGCCAGCAGCCGAAGCAGGGAGGGGAACACTGAAGCTTTCTTT. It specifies CASSRSREGNTEAFF.

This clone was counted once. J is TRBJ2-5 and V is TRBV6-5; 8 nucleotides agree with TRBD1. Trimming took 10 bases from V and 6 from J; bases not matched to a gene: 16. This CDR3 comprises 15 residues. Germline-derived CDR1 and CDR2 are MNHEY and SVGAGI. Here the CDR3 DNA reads TGTGCCACCACCCAGCGCGTGACAGGGGTTAAGACCCAGTACTTC. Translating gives CATTQRVTGVKTQYF.

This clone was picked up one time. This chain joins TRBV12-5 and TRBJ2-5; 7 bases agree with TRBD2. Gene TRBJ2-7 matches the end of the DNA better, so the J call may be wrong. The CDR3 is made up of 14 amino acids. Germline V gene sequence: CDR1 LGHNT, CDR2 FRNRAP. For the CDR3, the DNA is TGTGCTAGTGGTAAAGGGGCGGGAGTCTACGAGCAGTACTTC. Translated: CASGKGAGVYEQYF.

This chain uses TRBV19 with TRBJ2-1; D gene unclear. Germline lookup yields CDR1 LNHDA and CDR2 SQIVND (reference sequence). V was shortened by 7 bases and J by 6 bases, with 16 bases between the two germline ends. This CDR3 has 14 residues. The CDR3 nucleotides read TGTGCCAGTACCTCATTGGCTGCTTCCAATGAGCAGTTCTTC. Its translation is CASTSLAASNEQFF.

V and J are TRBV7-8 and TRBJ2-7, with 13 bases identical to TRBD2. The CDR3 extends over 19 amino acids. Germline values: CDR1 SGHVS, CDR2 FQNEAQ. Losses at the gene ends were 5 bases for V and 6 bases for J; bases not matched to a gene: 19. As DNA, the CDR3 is TGTGCCAGCAGCCCTCCTCCGGGACTAGCGGGAAACCGGCGTGGCGAGCAGTACTTC. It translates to CASSPPPGLAGNRRGEQYF.

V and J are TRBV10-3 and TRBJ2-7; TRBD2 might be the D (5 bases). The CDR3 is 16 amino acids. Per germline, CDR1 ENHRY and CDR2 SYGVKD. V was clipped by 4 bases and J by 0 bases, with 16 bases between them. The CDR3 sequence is CAISGQRNTSSYEQYF. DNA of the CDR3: TGTGCCATCAGTGGCCAGCGGAACACCAGCTCCTACGAGCAGTACTTC.

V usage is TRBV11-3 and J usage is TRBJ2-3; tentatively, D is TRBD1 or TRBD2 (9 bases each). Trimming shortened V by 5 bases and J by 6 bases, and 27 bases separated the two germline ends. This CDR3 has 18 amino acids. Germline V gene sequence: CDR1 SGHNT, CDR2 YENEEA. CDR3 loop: CASSPGTGRVAGADTQYF. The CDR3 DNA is TGTGCCAGCAGCCCTGGGACAGGGAGGGTAGCGGGAGCGGATACGCAGTATTTT.

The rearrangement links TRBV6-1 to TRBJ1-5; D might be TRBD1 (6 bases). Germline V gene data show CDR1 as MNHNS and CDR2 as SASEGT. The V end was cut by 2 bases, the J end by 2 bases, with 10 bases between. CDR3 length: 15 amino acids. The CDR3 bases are TGTGCCAGCAGTGAAATACAGGGTGGCAATCAGCCCCAGCATTTT. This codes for CASSEIQGGNQPQHF.

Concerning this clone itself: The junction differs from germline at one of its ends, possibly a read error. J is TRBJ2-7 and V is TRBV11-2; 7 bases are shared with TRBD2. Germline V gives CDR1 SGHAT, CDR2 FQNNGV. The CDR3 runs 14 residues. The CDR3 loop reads CAGSLDREAAEQYF. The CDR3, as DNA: TGTGCCGGCAGCTTAGATCGGGAGGCGGCCGAGCAGTACTTC.

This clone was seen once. The CDR3 here is CAWTLGGTEAFF. CDR3 nucleotides: TGTGCCTGGACCCTGGGGGGCACTGAAGCTTTCTTT. This chain links TRBV30 with TRBJ1-1; D perhaps matches TRBD1 (5 bases). This CDR3 is built from 12 residues. Deletions cut 4 bases from V and 4 bases from J, with 10 bases between. Germline V gene lookup returns CDR1 GTSNPN and CDR2 SVGIG (reference sequence).

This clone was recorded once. The CDR3 here is CASSDLPGQGNEKLFF. CDR3 bases: TGTGCCAGCAGTGACCTCCCGGGACAGGGTAATGAAAAACTGTTTTTT. The chain carries TRBV6-1 and TRBJ1-4, with 9 bases matching TRBD1. CDR3 length: 16 residues. Germline V gene lookup returns CDR1 MNHNS and CDR2 SASEGT. V shed 3 bases and J 4 bases; nucleotides not matched to a gene: 6.

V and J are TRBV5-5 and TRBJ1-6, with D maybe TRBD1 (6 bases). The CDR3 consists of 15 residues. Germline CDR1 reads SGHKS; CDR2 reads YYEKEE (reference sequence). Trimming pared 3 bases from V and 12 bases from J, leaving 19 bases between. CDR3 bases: TGTGCCAGCAGCTCCCTTCGACAGGCCCAAGGACCCCTCCACTTT. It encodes CASSSLRQAQGPLHF.

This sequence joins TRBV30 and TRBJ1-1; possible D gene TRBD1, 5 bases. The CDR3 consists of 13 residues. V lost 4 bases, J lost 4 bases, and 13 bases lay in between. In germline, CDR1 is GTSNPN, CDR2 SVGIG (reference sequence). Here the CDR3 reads CAWIPGVSTEAFF. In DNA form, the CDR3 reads TGTGCCTGGATTCCGGGGGTAAGCACTGAAGCTTTCTTT.

The CDR3 nucleotides are TGTGCCAGCAGGAAGGGACAGGGGGCCTACGAGCAGTACGTC. Translation: CASRKGQGAYEQYV. The chain joins TRBV6-1 to TRBJ2-7, with 11 positions matching TRBD1. Trimming at V came to 6 bases and at J to 2 bases, leaving 3 bases not matched to a gene. The CDR3 is 14 residues long. Germline CDR1 is MNHNS and CDR2 is SASEGT.

This CDR3 reads CASTSATARTDTQYF. CDR3 DNA: TGTGCCAGCACCTCGGCGACAGCGCGCACAGATACGCAGTATTTT. This rearrangement joins TRBV28 to TRBJ2-3; tentative D call: TRBD1 (5 bases). The CDR3 covers 15 residues. Germline assignment: CDR1 MDHEN and CDR2 SYDVKM. V was trimmed by 7 bases and J by 1 base, leaving 15 bases between them. The full variable domain, rest sourced from reference TRBV28 and TRBJ2-3, is DVKVTQSSRYLVKRTGEKVFLECVQDMDHENMFWYRQDPGLGLRLIYFSYDVKMKEKGDIPEGYSVSREKKERFSLILESASTNQTSMYLCASTSATARTDTQYFGPGTRLTVL.

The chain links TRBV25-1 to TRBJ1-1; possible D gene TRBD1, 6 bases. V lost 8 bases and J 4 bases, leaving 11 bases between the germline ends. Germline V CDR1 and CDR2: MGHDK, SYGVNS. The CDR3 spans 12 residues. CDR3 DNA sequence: TGTGCCAGCCTAAGGGGGACCACTGAAGCTTTCTTT. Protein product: CASLRGTTEAFF.

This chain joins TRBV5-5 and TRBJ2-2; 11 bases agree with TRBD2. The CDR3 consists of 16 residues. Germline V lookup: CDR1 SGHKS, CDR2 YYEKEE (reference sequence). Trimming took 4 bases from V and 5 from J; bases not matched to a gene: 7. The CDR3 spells CASSPLAGVWTGELFF. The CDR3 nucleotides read TGTGCCAGCAGCCCACTAGCGGGAGTTTGGACCGGGGAGCTGTTTTTT. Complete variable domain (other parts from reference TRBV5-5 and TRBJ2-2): DAGVTQSPTHLIKTRGQQVTLRCSPISGHKSVSWYQQVLGQGPQFIFQYYEKEERGRGNFPDRFSARQFPNYSSELNVNALLLGDSALYLCASSPLAGVWTGELFFGEGSRLTVL.

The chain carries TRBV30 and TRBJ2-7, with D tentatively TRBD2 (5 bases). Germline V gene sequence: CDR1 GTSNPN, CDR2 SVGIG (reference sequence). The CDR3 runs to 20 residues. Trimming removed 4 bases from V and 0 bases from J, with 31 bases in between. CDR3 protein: CAWIPSLISELKRVSYEQYV. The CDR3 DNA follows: TGTGCCTGGATCCCATCACTGATTAGCGAACTAAAAAGGGTCTCCTACGAGCAGTACGTC.

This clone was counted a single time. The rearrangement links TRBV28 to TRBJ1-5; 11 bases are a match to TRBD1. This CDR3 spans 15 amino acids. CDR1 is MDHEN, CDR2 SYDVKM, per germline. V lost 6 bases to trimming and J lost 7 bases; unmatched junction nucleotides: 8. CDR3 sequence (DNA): TGTGCCAGCAGCAAAGGACAGGGGGCAGACCAGCCCCAGCATTTT. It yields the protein CASSKGQGADQPQHF.

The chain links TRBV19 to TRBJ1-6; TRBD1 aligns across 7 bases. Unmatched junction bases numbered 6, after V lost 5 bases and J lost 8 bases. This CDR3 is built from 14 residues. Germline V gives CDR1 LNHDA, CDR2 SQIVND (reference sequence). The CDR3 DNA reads TGTGCCAGTAGTTCACGACAGGGCGATTCACCCCTCCACTTT. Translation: CASSSRQGDSPLHF.

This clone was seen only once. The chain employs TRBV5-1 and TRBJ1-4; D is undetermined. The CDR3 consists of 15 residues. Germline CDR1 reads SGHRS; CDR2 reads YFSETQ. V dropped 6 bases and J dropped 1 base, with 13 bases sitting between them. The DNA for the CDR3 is TGCGCCAGCAAGGCAGGTTCATTAACTAATGAAAAACTGTTTTTT. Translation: CASKAGSLTNEKLFF. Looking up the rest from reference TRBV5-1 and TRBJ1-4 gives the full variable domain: KAGVTQTPRYLIKTRGQQVTLSCSPISGHRSVSWYQQTPGQGLQFLFEYFSETQRNKGNFPGRFSGRQFSNSRSEMNVSTLELGDSALYLCASKAGSLTNEKLFFGSGTQLSVL.

The CDR3 bases are TGTGCCAGTAGTATGGCTAGCGGGGGGGCCTCCGGGGAGCTGTTTTTT. It codes for CASSMASGGASGELFF. The V call is TRBV19, the J call TRBJ2-2; 12 positions agree with TRBD2. Germline trimming cut 3 bases from V and 6 bases from J; bases unmatched to any gene: 5. The germline V gene encodes CDR1 LNHDA and CDR2 SQIVND (reference sequence). This CDR3 is built from 16 residues.